The rows below give T cell receptor beta chains drawn from one sample of a study of shared clonotypes between healthy human individuals. Only in-frame clones appear in the TCRdb table, and some are missing; sequencing was by immunoSEQ multiplex PCR. The table lists hundreds of thousands of clones, 74% of them singletons. The specimen sequenced was memory CD4+ T cells sorted from blood. These TCRs come from a woman under 40 in good health. The CDR3 runs from the conserved cysteine through the conserved F or W. A D gene is named only where the DNA matches it firmly. Clone size is stated in some rows and not others, as once, few, many or a class when expanded.

V gene	D gene	clone size	J gene	CDR3 DNA	CDR3 protein
TRBV25-1	TRBD1	NA	TRBJ1-2	TGTGCCAGCAGTGAGGGACAGGGGAAGGGCTACACCTTC	CASSEGQGKGYTF
TRBV28	NA	NA	TRBJ1-5	TGTGCCAGCAGGGGACCAAGCAATCAGCCCCAGCATTTT	CASRGPSNQPQHF
TRBV19	TRBD1	NA	TRBJ2-5	TGTGCCAGTAGTCTCGGACAGGGGATGGGGGAGACCCAGTACTTC	CASSLGQGMGETQYF
TRBV28	NA	NA	TRBJ2-7	TGTGCCAGCAGACGCCCGGGCCGGGTCGACGAGCAGTACTTC	CASRRPGRVDEQYF
TRBV4-2	NA	NA	TRBJ2-7	TGTGCCAGCAGCCAAGTAGGCCTCGAGCAGTACTTC	CASSQVGLEQYF
TRBV7-9	TRBD1	few	TRBJ2-2	TGTGCCAGCAGCACTAGGACAGGGTACACCGGGGAGCTGTTTTTT	CASSTRTGYTGELFF
TRBV9	NA	once	TRBJ1-4	TGTGCCAGCAGCGTAGGACAGACTGAAAAACTGTTTTTT	CASSVGQTEKLFF
TRBV5-1	TRBD1	NA	TRBJ2-7	TGCGCCAGCAGCTTGGAGGGGGCCGTGGCCTACGAGCAGTACTTC	CASSLEGAVAYEQYF
TRBV5-1	TRBD1	NA	TRBJ2-7	TGCGCCAGCAGCACGGACAGGGGAGTCTACGAGCAGTACTTC	CASSTDRGVYEQYF
TRBV29-1	TRBD1	NA	TRBJ1-1	TGCAGCGGCGTCAGGGGGGACACTGAAGCTTTCTTT	CSGVRGDTEAFF
TRBV7-3	TRBD2	once	TRBJ2-3	TGTGCCAGCAGTACGCGGGGGTATAACACAGATACGCAGTATTTT	CASSTRGYNTDTQYF
TRBV10-3	TRBD2	NA	TRBJ2-7	TGTGCCATCAGTGGGGCGGGGAGGGCCGAGCAGTACTTC	CAISGAGRAEQYF
TRBV2	NA	NA	TRBJ2-1	TGTGCCAGCAGTGAGAGGCAGCAGTTCTTC	CASSERQQFF
TRBV4-1	NA	NA	TRBJ2-5	TGCGCCAGCAGCCGCGGGCACAGCCCCCAAGAGACCCAGTACTTC	CASSRGHSPQETQYF
TRBV6-1	TRBD2	NA	TRBJ2-3	TGTGCCAGCAGTGGACCTAGCGGGACAGATACGCAGTATTTT	CASSGPSGTDTQYF
TRBV11-3	TRBD1	NA	TRBJ2-4	TGTGCCAGCAGCTTATTGCGGACAGGGGAGGATGGTCGGGCCAAAAACATTCAGTACTTC	CASSLLRTGEDGRAKNIQYF
TRBV6-6	TRBD1	NA	TRBJ1-5	TGTGCCAGCAAGCAGGGGGCGGTTAGCAATCAGCCCCAGCATTTT	CASKQGAVSNQPQHF
TRBV2	NA	many	TRBJ2-6	TGTGCCAGCAGTGTACGGTCTGGGGCCAACGTCCTGACTTTC	CASSVRSGANVLTF
TRBV5-1	NA	NA	TRBJ2-7	TGCGCCAGCAAAGAGACTTTCTCCTACGAGCAGTACTTC	CASKETFSYEQYF
TRBV18	NA	NA	TRBJ1-2	TGTGCCAGCTCACCACCGTCGGGTTATGATGGCTACACCTTC	CASSPPSGYDGYTF
TRBV28	NA	NA	TRBJ2-4	TGTGCCAGCAGTTGGGGACCAATAGCCAAAAACATTCAGTACTTC	CASSWGPIAKNIQYF
TRBV5-8	NA	few	TRBJ1-1	TGTGCCACCCGGAGGCCAGGGGTTACTGAAGCTTTCTTT	CATRRPGVTEAFF
TRBV28	TRBD2	NA	TRBJ2-1	TGTGCCAGCAGTTTGCCTAGCGGGAGGTACAATGAGCAGTTCTTC	CASSLPSGRYNEQFF
TRBV4-2	TRBD2	NA	TRBJ2-5	TGTGCCAGCAGCTCCGGACTAGTAGAGAAGACCCAGTACTTC	CASSSGLVEKTQYF
TRBV11-2	NA	few	TRBJ2-2	TGTGCCAGCAGCAACCCCGGTACCGGGCCTGGGATCACCGGGGAGCTGTTTTTT	CASSNPGTGPGITGELFF
TRBV28	NA	NA	TRBJ2-3	TGTGCCAGCAGTTTAACCCGGACTAGCACAGATACGCAGTATTTT	CASSLTRTSTDTQYF
TRBV5-1	NA	NA	TRBJ1-1	TGCGCCAGCAGCTCGGGGCAGGAGACCACTGAAGCTTTCTTT	CASSSGQETTEAFF
TRBV9	NA	NA	TRBJ2-5	TGTGCCAGCTTAGGCGTGAGGGAGACCCAGTACTTC	CASLGVRETQYF
TRBV7-3	TRBD2	NA	TRBJ2-3	TGTGCCAGCGCTTCGCGGGGGGGTTTGGATACGCAGTATTTT	CASASRGGLDTQYF
TRBV2	TRBD2	NA	TRBJ2-1	TGTGCCAGCAGTGGTCTAGCGGACAATGAGCAGTTCTTC	CASSGLADNEQFF
TRBV5-1	NA	NA	TRBJ1-1	TGCGCCAGCAGCCCGGGACATATGAACACTGAAGCTTTCTTT	CASSPGHMNTEAFF
TRBV14	TRBD2	NA	TRBJ2-1	TGTGCCAGCAGCCTCGGACTAGCGGGGAACAATGAGCAGTTCTTC	CASSLGLAGNNEQFF
TRBV18	TRBD1	once	TRBJ2-7	TGTGCCAGCTCACCTATGGGACAGGAACTCTACGAGCAGTACTTC	CASSPMGQELYEQYF
TRBV28	NA	NA	TRBJ1-1	TGTGCCAGCAGGGTAGTTCGGGGCACTGAAGCTTTCTTT	CASRVVRGTEAFF
TRBV28	TRBD2	NA	TRBJ2-7	TGTGCCAGCAGTTCATACGGGAGGGGCTCCTACGAGCAGTACTTC	CASSSYGRGSYEQYF
TRBV28	TRBD1	NA	TRBJ2-2	TGTGCCAGCAGTCGAATTGGGACAGGGGCCCCCGGGCGCCGCCGTGGGGAGCTGTTTTTT	CASSRIGTGAPGRRRGELFF
TRBV7-6	NA	NA	TRBJ2-7	TGTGCCAGCAGCTTAGTCCCCTTAACAGGGACGAGCTCCTACGAGCAGTACTTC	CASSLVPLTGTSSYEQYF
TRBV4-1	NA	NA	TRBJ2-5	TGCGCCAGCAGTGCGGTCCAAGAGACCCAGTACTTC	CASSAVQETQYF
TRBV5-1	TRBD1	NA	TRBJ1-2	TGCGCCAGCAGCTTGGCACCGGGACAGGGGCCACAAGGCTATGGCTACACCTTC	CASSLAPGQGPQGYGYTF
TRBV6-5	TRBD1	NA	TRBJ2-1	TGTGCCAGCAGAAACCAGGGGGTAATGGGCAATGAGCAGTTCTTC	CASRNQGVMGNEQFF
TRBV7-6	TRBD2	NA	TRBJ2-3	TGTGCCAGCAGCTCCCGGGTAGCGGGAGGGTACGGCACAGATACGCAGTATTTT	CASSSRVAGGYGTDTQYF
TRBV28	TRBD1	NA	TRBJ1-5	TGTGCCAGCAGGACAGGGGGCGGTTATCAGCCCCAGCATTTT	CASRTGGGYQPQHF
TRBV28	NA	NA	TRBJ2-1	TGTGCCAGCAGTTCACCCTGGGGCCTCCACAATGAGCAGTTCTTC	CASSSPWGLHNEQFF
TRBV30	TRBD1	NA	TRBJ2-7	TGTGCCTGGTGCTCGGGACAGGGTTCCTACGAGCAGTACTTC	CAWCSGQGSYEQYF
TRBV19	NA	NA	TRBJ1-2	TGTGCCAGTAGTATAGGGCATGCTAACTATGGCTACACCTTC	CASSIGHANYGYTF
TRBV28	NA	NA	TRBJ1-2	TGTGCCAGCAGTTTACGGGGGGCGCTTGGCTACACCTTC	CASSLRGALGYTF